This TCR beta chain is drawn from a study of T cells expressing NK-cell markers. Study-wide context: Researchers got TCR beta repertoires out of sorted CD3+CD56+NKG2C+, CD3+CD56+NKG2C- and CD3+CD56-NKG2C+ T cells.

On this clonotype: What it binds is not known.

Findings and caveats of the study: Among four donors, these clonotypes also ranked first in the CD3+CD56-NKG2C+ fraction. Of the CD8+ T cells in more than five donors, 1.0-7.0% belonged to dominant NKG2C+ clonotypes.

The germline V gene has CDR1 MDHEN and CDR2 SYDVKM. The CDR3 has 17 amino acids. TCRdb reprocessed the 5' RACE reads, with one entry per CDR3 protein and no DNA. This sample carries more than 250,000 distinct CDR3 sequences, with about 0.39% going to the ten biggest clones. The TCR sequence derives from a man aged 18 to 30 in good health. Sequenced input: blood T cells: a sorted CD56 or NKG2C T cell subset, CD4+ or CD8+ T cells, or bulk PBMC T cells (not recorded which). The chain has TRBV28 and TRBJ1-5; the TCRdb D gene call, TRBD1, has no DNA to confirm it. CDR3: CASSHGTGRFSNQPQHF. Full variable domain (outside the CDR3, taken from reference TRBV28 and TRBJ1-5): DVKVTQSSRYLVKRTGEKVFLECVQDMDHENMFWYRQDPGLGLRLIYFSYDVKMKEKGDIPEGYSVSREKKERFSLILESASTNQTSMYLCASSHGTGRFSNQPQHFGDGTRLSIL.